This is a list of T cell receptor beta chains from one sample in a study of persistence of HIV-infected CD4 T cells. The method was immunoSEQ multiplex PCR; TCRdb's version includes in-frame clones alone and lacks a portion of them. The data contain around 40,000 clones, more than 80% of them singletons. These receptors' targets are unknown. Sequenced material: CD4+ T cells sorted from PBMCs after approximately 20-hour stimulation, taken from a patient who received antiretroviral therapy. All receptors derive from an adult man with HIV who was CMV-seropositive. The CDR3 runs from the conserved cysteine through the conserved F or W. D genes are given only for firm matches. The size entry is marked missing in some rows and otherwise reads once, few, many or a size class.

once	TRBV4-1	NA	TRBJ1-5	TGCGCCAGCAGCCATGGAGGGGTGGGCGATCAGCCCCAGCATTTT	CASSHGGVGDQPQHF
NA	TRBV7-8	TRBD1	TRBJ1-1	TGTGCCAGCAGCTCCCACAGGGGTTACACTGAAGCTTTCTTT	CASSSHRGYTEAFF
NA	TRBV28	NA	TRBJ2-4	TGTGCCAGCAGTCTACAGGGTACCCGTGACATTCAGTACTTC	CASSLQGTRDIQYF
NA	TRBV28	TRBD2	TRBJ2-1	TGTGCCAGCAGAATGGGAACGGGGGGAGGTAGTGAGCAGTTCTTC	CASRMGTGGGSEQFF
NA	TRBV5-1	NA	TRBJ2-3	TGCGCCAGCAGCTTAACGGCCCTTAGCACAGATACGCAGTATTTT	CASSLTALSTDTQYF
NA	TRBV18	NA	TRBJ1-6	TGTGCCAGCTCACCACAGGGGGGAAATTCACCCCTCCACTTT	CASSPQGGNSPLHF
NA	TRBV7-9	NA	TRBJ1-1	TGTGCCAGCAGCTTAGGGGGTATGAACACTGAAGCTTTCTTT	CASSLGGMNTEAFF
NA	TRBV5-1	NA	TRBJ1-6	TGCGCCAGCGCCAACTCCTTCGGGGGAGCGGAGGGTTCACCCCTCCACTTT	CASANSFGGAEGSPLHF
NA	TRBV12-3/TRBV12-4	NA	TRBJ1-1	TGTGCCAGCAGTCCAGGGACCACTGAAGCTTTCTTT	CASSPGTTEAFF
once	TRBV19	NA	TRBJ2-1	TGTGCCAGTAACCCAGGTGGGGACTCCTACAATGAGCAGTTCTTC	CASNPGGDSYNEQFF
NA	TRBV6-1	TRBD1	TRBJ1-5	TGTGCCAGCAGCCTGACAGGGGCCCTCGGTCAGCCCCAGCATTTT	CASSLTGALGQPQHF
NA	TRBV19	TRBD1	TRBJ2-3	TGTGCCAGTAGTGTTTCAGGGGGCGTAGATACGCAGTATTTT	CASSVSGGVDTQYF
NA	TRBV27	NA	TRBJ1-2	TGTGCCAGCAGTTTAGCAGGGGATGGCTACACCTTC	CASSLAGDGYTF
NA	TRBV10-3	TRBD1	TRBJ2-1	TGTGCCACCCAGGGGGCCCGGGATGAGCAGTTCTTC	CATQGARDEQFF
once	TRBV5-5	NA	TRBJ2-2	TGTGCCAGCAGCTTGATCACCGGGGAGCTGTTTTTT	CASSLITGELFF
NA	TRBV7-9	NA	TRBJ2-7	TGTGCCAGCAGCCCCCCGGCAGGACCCACCTACGAGCAGTACTTC	CASSPPAGPTYEQYF
NA	TRBV19	NA	TRBJ1-5	TGTGCCAGTTCTACCCTCCATAATAGCAATCAGCCCCAGCATTTT	CASSTLHNSNQPQHF
NA	TRBV2	NA	TRBJ2-3	TGTGCCAGCAGTGAAGGGGCCGGTTCTAGCACAGATACGCAGTATTTT	CASSEGAGSSTDTQYF
once	TRBV19	NA	TRBJ1-5	TGTGCCAGTAGTATGACAACAGGGCGACAAATGGACAATCAGCCCCAGCATTTT	CASSMTTGRQMDNQPQHF
once	TRBV12-5	NA	TRBJ2-3	TGTGCTAGTGGTTTCGCGGGCACAGATACGCAGTATTTT	CASGFAGTDTQYF
NA	TRBV2	NA	TRBJ1-1	TGTGCCAGCACCTTCGGGTTCCGGGGGGCTGAAGCTTTCTTT	CASTFGFRGAEAFF
NA	TRBV11-3	NA	TRBJ2-3	TGTGCCAGCAGCTTGGATTCTAGCACAGATACGCAGTATTTT	CASSLDSSTDTQYF